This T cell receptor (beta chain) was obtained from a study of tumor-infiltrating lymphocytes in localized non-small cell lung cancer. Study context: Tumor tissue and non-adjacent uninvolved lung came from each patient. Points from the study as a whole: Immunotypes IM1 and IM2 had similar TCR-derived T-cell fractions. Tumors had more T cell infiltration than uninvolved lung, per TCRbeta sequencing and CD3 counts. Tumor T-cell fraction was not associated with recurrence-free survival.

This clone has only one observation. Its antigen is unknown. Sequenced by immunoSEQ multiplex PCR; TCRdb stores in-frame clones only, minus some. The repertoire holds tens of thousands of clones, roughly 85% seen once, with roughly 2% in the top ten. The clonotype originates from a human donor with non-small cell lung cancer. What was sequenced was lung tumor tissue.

In DNA, the CDR3 is TGTGCCAGCAGTACATCCCACCCCTTCGGTGAGCAGTTCTTC. Amino acids: CASSTSHPFGEQFF. The chain uses TRBV6-4 and TRBJ2-1; no clear D gene. This CDR3 has 14 amino acids. Germline V lookup: CDR1 MRHNA, CDR2 SNTAGT. The ends were cut back, 5 bases at V and 9 bases at J, with 17 bases in the middle.